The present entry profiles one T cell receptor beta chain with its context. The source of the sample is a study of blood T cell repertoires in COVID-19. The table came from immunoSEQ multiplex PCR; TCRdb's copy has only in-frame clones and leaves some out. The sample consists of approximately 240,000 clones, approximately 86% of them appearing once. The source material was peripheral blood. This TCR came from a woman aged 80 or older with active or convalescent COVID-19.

The CDR3 region has the DNA TGTGCCAGCAGCCCCCGCGGGTGGTCTCACACTGAAGCTTTCTTT. It specifies CASSPRGWSHTEAFF. The J gene is TRBJ1-1, the V gene TRBV7-2; no definite D call. V dropped 5 bases and J dropped 3 bases, with 16 bases sitting between them. From germline, CDR1 is SGHTA and CDR2 FQGNSA. The CDR3 totals 15 residues.